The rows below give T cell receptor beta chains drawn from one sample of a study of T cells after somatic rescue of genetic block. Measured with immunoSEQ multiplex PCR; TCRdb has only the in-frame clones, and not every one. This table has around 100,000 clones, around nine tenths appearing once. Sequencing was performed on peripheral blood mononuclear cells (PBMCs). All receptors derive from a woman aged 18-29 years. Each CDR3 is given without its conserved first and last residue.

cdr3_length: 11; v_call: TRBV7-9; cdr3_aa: ASSPSGRNEQF
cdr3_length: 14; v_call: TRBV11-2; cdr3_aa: ASSLPLAGDYNEQF
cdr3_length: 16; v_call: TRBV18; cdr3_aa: ASSPTDTYRGGGYGYT
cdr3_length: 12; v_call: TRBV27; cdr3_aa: ASSYKAGGYEQY
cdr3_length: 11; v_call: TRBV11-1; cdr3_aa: ASSRDRGRPQH
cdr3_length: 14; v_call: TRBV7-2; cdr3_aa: ASSLDASNMNQPQH
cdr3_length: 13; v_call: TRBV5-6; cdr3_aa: ASSFSPGAVGGYT
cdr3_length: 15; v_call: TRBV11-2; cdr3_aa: ASSLDPAGGPRETQY
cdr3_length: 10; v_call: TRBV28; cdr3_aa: ASSVPGQPQH
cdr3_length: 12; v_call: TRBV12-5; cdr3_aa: ASGRGQPNQPQH
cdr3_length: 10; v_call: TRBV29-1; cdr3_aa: SAVRYQETQY
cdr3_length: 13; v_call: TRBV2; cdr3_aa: ASSDTTGSNQPQH
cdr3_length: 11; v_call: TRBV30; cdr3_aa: AWGTVVNQPQH
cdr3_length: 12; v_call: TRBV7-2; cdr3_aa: ASYISPGANVLT
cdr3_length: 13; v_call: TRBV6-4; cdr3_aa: ASSDSKGHFPGQY
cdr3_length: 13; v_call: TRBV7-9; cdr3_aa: ASSLGGGLVSPLH
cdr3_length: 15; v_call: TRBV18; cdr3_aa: ASSPLRVAGANNEQF
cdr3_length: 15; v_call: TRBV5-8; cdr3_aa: ASSIGLAGGFQETQY
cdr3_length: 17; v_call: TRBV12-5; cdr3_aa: ASGLADPGLAGGQETQY
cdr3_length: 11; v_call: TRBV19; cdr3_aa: ASSFHSNQPQH
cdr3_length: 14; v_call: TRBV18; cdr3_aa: ASSPLWTSNTGELF
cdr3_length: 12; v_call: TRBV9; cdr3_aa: ASSVGSASSEQF
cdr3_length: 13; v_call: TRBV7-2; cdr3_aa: ASSLAVAGPDTQY
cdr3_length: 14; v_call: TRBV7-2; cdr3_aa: ASSPSGMGGNQPQH
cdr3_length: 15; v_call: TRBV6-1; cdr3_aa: ASSEELQGTYNSPLH
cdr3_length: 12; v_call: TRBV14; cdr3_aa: ASSIPQGRETQY
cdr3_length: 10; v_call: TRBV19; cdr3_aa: ASSIEGGAQY
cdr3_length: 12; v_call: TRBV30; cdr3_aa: AWGQGLGNQPQH
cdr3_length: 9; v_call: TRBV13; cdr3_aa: ASSLTSDPF
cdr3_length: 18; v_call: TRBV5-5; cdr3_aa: ASSSTWTPYRVSPGAEAF
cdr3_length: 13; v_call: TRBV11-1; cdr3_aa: ASSLAVETPYEQY
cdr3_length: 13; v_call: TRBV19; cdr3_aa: ASSHPETGGRGYT
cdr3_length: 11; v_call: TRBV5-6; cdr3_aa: ASSLTGIGEQY
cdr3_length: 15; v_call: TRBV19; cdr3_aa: ASPQLGAGLITDTQY
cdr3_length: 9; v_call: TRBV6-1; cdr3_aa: ASTPAETQY